The 5 T cell receptor beta chains below come from one sample, sequenced in a study of blood T cell repertoires in COVID-19 (dated by TCRdb to the early 2020s). Preparation of the library involved the immunoSEQ multiplex PCR assay. Not all clones reach the TCRdb copy of this immuneACCESS table, which keeps in-frame sequences only. Checked studies attribute under half of the gap to unresolved V genes and leave the rest unexplained. This sample is represented by 120,000 or so clones; approximately 80% of them were singletons. The ten largest clones add up to 12% of the sample. The sample consisted of peripheral blood. The receptor set was obtained from a man in his sixties with acute or convalescent COVID-19.

This clone was found many times. This rearrangement joins TRBV10-1 to TRBJ1-2, with 7 positions matching TRBD1. The CDR3 extends over 14 amino acids. Germline lookup yields CDR1 WNHNN and CDR2 SYGVQD (reference sequence). Unmatched junction bases numbered 9, after V lost 11 bases and J lost 0 bases. The CDR3 bases are TGCGCCCCCCACCGACAGGGCGCTAACTATGGCTACACCTTC. Protein: CAPHRQGANYGYTF.

The CDR3 nucleotides read TGTGCCAGCAGCTTTGGGCCCCAAGATCATGGCTACACCTTC. Translating gives CASSFGPQDHGYTF. The chain joins TRBV7-9 to TRBJ1-2; D unclear. The V gene lost 3 bases and the J gene lost 6 bases, with 14 bases spanning the gap. Germline V gives CDR1 SEHNR, CDR2 FQNEAQ (reference sequence). This CDR3 has 14 amino acids.

The chain carries TRBV27 and TRBJ1-2; no firm D call. The CDR3 has 13 residues. In germline, CDR1 is MNHEY, CDR2 SMNVEV (reference sequence). V lost 2 bases and J 5 bases, leaving 9 bases between the germline ends. The CDR3 nucleotides are TGTGCCAGCAGTTTAACTGTAGAGTATGGCTACACCTTC. Translation gives CASSLTVEYGYTF.

V is TRBV7-6 and J is TRBJ2-2, with TRBD2 matching over 10 bases. There are 15 residues in the CDR3. Germline CDR1 is SGHVS and CDR2 is FNYEAQ. V gave up 5 bases and J gave up 6 bases; unmatched junction bases: 6. In DNA form, the CDR3 reads TGTGCCAGCAGCCCCGGGACTAGCGTATCCGGGGAGCTGTTTTTT. It codes for CASSPGTSVSGELFF.

The V call is TRBV6-5, the J call TRBJ1-1; 11 bases fit TRBD1. This CDR3 is 15 amino acids long. The V segment lost 6 bases and the J segment 4 bases; nucleotides outside the gene matches: 7. CDR1 is MNHEY and CDR2 is SVGAGI in the germline V gene. The CDR3 DNA reads as TGTGCCAGCAGCGACGGGACAGGGGGATCCACTGAAGCTTTCTTT. This sequence encodes CASSDGTGGSTEAFF.